These 22 T cell receptor beta chains came from one sample sequenced in a study of cytomegalovirus exposure and HLA in healthy donors. PCR primers comprised 60 Vbeta and 13 Jbeta primers. Profiled with immunoSEQ multiplex PCR; TCRdb holds only in-frame clones, not every one. The sample holds about 74,000 clones, around 70% seen once. The sequenced sample was PBMCs. The receptors were sampled from a woman between 40 and 55 years old in good health and CMV-seropositive.

V gene TRBV6-4 combines with J gene TRBJ2-3; unclear D gene. The CDR3 totals 15 residues. Between the trimmed V and J ends, which lost 2 bases and 2 bases, there was a span of 11 bases. From germline, CDR1 is MRHNA and CDR2 SNTAGT. The CDR3 sequence is CASSDGHTNTDTQYF. CDR3 DNA sequence: TGTGCCAGCAGTGACGGGCACACAAACACAGATACGCAGTATTTT.

This sequence joins TRBV6-5 and TRBJ2-5; D not certain. From germline, CDR1 is MNHEY and CDR2 SVGAGI. This CDR3 region has 13 residues. Trimming pared 6 bases from V and 5 bases from J, leaving 13 bases between. CDR3 sequence: CASREPGGETQYF. As DNA, the CDR3 is TGTGCCAGCAGAGAGCCGGGTGGGGAGACCCAGTACTTC.

The rearrangement joins TRBV19 to TRBJ2-7, with TRBD1 as a possible D gene (5 bases). The CDR3 contains 13 residues. V dropped 7 bases and J dropped 2 bases, with 12 bases sitting between them. The germline V gene has CDR1 LNHDA and CDR2 SQIVND (reference sequence). CDR3 protein: CASKGAGTYEQYF. DNA for the CDR3: TGTGCCAGTAAGGGCGCAGGGACCTACGAGCAGTACTTC.

The chain links TRBV18 to TRBJ1-2, with D maybe TRBD1 (5 bases). Germline CDR1 KGHSH, CDR2 LQKENI. Trimming took off 3 bases at V and 2 bases at J, with 13 bases between the two ends. The CDR3 spans 15 residues. This chain's CDR3 is CASSPYGTSNYGYTF. Here the CDR3 DNA reads TGTGCCAGCTCACCCTACGGGACTTCCAACTATGGCTACACCTTC.

The V call is TRBV21-1, the J call TRBJ2-2; the table assigns TRBD2, which was not confirmed against the DNA. TRBV21-1 is tagged as a pseudogene. The length of the CDR3 is 15 residues. CDR3 nucleotides: TGTGCCAGGGTCGCCGGGGGGCGCGGCACCGGGGAGCTGTTTTTT. It is translated as CARVAGGRGTGELFF.

The gene calls are TRBV2 and TRBJ1-5; D remains unclear. Trimming pared 8 bases from V and 0 bases from J, leaving 5 bases between. Looked up from germline, CDR1 is SNHLY and CDR2 is FYNNEI. The CDR3 sequence is 12 residues long. The CDR3 coding sequence is TGTGCCAGCGGCGGTAGCAATCAGCCCCAGCATTTT. Protein: CASGGSNQPQHF.

This clone was found once. The chain combines TRBV30 with TRBJ2-5; TRBD2 matches 10 bases. Looked up from germline, CDR1 is GTSNPN and CDR2 is SVGIG (reference sequence). Trimming at V came to 3 bases and at J to 5 bases, leaving 9 bases not matched to a gene. The length of the CDR3 is 15 residues. The CDR3 sequence is CAWSAGTSAGETQYF. The CDR3 nucleotides read TGTGCCTGGAGCGCCGGGACTAGCGCCGGGGAGACCCAGTACTTC. The entire variable domain, with the rest obtained from reference TRBV30 and TRBJ2-5, is as follows: SQTIHQWPATLVQPVGSPLSLECTVEGTSNPNLYWYRQAAGRGLQLLFYSVGIGQISSEVPQNLSASRPQDRQFILSSKKLLLSDSGFYLCAWSAGTSAGETQYFGPGTRLLVL.

This chain uses TRBV4-1 with TRBJ2-1; possible D gene TRBD2, 7 bases. This CDR3 contains 16 residues. V gave up 4 bases and J gave up 10 bases, with 23 bases separating them. The germline gives CDR1 MGHRA, CDR2 YSYEKL. The CDR3 DNA follows: TGCGCCAGCAGCCTAAACCGACTAGGGGGGAGGGAGGAGCAGTTCTTC. Its protein is CASSLNRLGGREEQFF.

This chain connects TRBV12-5 to TRBJ1-2; no definite D call. The CDR3 spans 14 residues. Trimming cost V 1 base and J 3 bases, with 9 bases left between them. CDR1 and CDR2 from the germline V gene are LGHNT and FRNRAP. Here the CDR3 DNA reads TGTGCTAGTGGTTTGGGAGAGGTTTACTATGGCTACACCTTC. It encodes CASGLGEVYYGYTF.

This CDR3 is CASTYALGSYEQYF. The CDR3 coding sequence is TGTGCCTCAACCTATGCACTTGGCTCCTACGAGCAGTACTTC. The chain links TRBV30 to TRBJ2-7; no reliable D call. Deletions cut 7 bases from V and 0 bases from J, with 16 bases between. The CDR3 covers 14 residues. Germline CDR1 is GTSNPN and CDR2 is SVGIG (reference sequence).

The chain carries TRBV4-1 and TRBJ1-1; no clear D gene. Per the germline V gene, CDR1 is MGHRA and CDR2 is YSYEKL. V lost 1 base, J lost 2 bases, and 5 bases lay in between. There are 13 residues in the CDR3. The CDR3 region is CASSQGRNTEAFF. In nucleotides, the CDR3 is TGCGCCAGCAGCCAAGGGAGAAACACTGAAGCTTTCTTT.

The chain links TRBV2 to TRBJ2-7; tentative D call: TRBD1 (5 bases). V gave up 3 bases and J gave up 2 bases, with 14 bases separating them. The CDR3 is 15 amino acids. Germline V gives CDR1 SNHLY, CDR2 FYNNEI. As DNA, the CDR3 is TGTGCCAGCAGTGAGGGGCCCCTCCAGGCCTACGAGCAGTACTTC. Its translation is CASSEGPLQAYEQYF.

V gene TRBV7-2 combines with J gene TRBJ1-1; TRBD1 might be the D (5 bases). The CDR3 runs to 14 residues. With 8 bases removed from V and 7 bases from J, the gap between germline ends came to 20 bases. From germline, CDR1 is SGHTA and CDR2 FQGNSA. The CDR3 DNA is TGTGCCAGCCGAGCCGGAAAGGGGCAGGGTGAAGCTTTCTTT. Residues: CASRAGKGQGEAFF.

A few counts support this clone. The chain is built from TRBV11-2 and TRBJ2-1, with 7 nucleotides matching TRBD2. Germline CDR1 reads SGHAT; CDR2 reads FQNNGV. V dropped 1 base and J dropped 7; count of bases not matched to a gene: 7. This CDR3 region has 15 residues. DNA of the CDR3: TGTGCCAGCAGCTTAGGTAAAGGGAGGGGAAATGAGCAGTTCTTC. Translating gives CASSLGKGRGNEQFF.

The chain links TRBV11-2 to TRBJ2-5; 7 nucleotides line up with TRBD1. The J segment lost 3 bases and the V segment lost 3 bases, leaving 1 base of the junction unmatched. CDR3 length equals 13 residues. CDR1 is SGHAT, CDR2 FQNNGV, per germline. CDR3 nucleotides: TGTGCCAGCAGCTTTCAGGGGGAAGAGACCCAGTACTTC. It encodes CASSFQGEETQYF.

The chain uses TRBV28 and TRBJ1-1; the D gene is possibly TRBD1 (6 bases). Germline CDR1 reads MDHEN; CDR2 reads SYDVKM. V was pared by 7 bases and J by 3 bases, with 12 bases between. The CDR3 length is 13 residues. The CDR3 coding sequence is TGTGCCAGCAACCCCCCAGGGGACACTGAAGCTTTCTTT. Translation gives CASNPPGDTEAFF. The full variable domain, completed using reference TRBV28 and TRBJ1-1, is DVKVTQSSRYLVKRTGEKVFLECVQDMDHENMFWYRQDPGLGLRLIYFSYDVKMKEKGDIPEGYSVSREKKERFSLILESASTNQTSMYLCASNPPGDTEAFFGQGTRLTVV.

This clone was counted between two and nine times. The chain joins TRBV10-3 to TRBJ2-7, with D possibly being TRBD2 (6 bases). Trimming took off 11 bases at V and 2 bases at J, with 16 bases between the two ends. In germline, CDR1 is ENHRY, CDR2 SYGVKD. The CDR3 runs to 13 residues. CDR3: CAVGPRETYEQYF. The CDR3 DNA reads TGTGCCGTCGGACCCCGGGAGACCTACGAGCAGTACTTC.

This clone was counted between two and nine times. Written as DNA, the CDR3 is TGTGCCAGCAGCTTCTCCCGGGAGGATTACAATGAGCAGTTCTTC. It encodes CASSFSREDYNEQFF. The rearrangement links TRBV7-2 to TRBJ2-1; 7 nucleotides align to TRBD2. This CDR3 region has 15 residues. Trimming took 3 bases from V and 4 from J; bases not matched to a gene: 6. Germline values: CDR1 SGHTA, CDR2 FQGNSA.

This clone came up a few times. This chain connects TRBV5-1 to TRBJ2-7; 8 nucleotides match TRBD1. The germline CDR1 and CDR2 sequences are SGHRS and YFSETQ. V was clipped by 4 bases and J by 3 bases; unmatched bases: 6. The CDR3 contains 14 residues. The CDR3 DNA sequence: TGCGCCAGCAGCGGCCAGGGACAGGTCTACGAGCAGTACTTC. Protein product: CASSGQGQVYEQYF.

The chain employs TRBV6-1 and TRBJ2-6; D gene unclear. V lost 7 bases and J 1 base, leaving 5 bases between the germline ends. CDR1 MNHNS and CDR2 SASEGT come from the germline V gene. The CDR3 loop spans 13 amino acids. As DNA, the CDR3 is TGTGCCAGCATTCTTTCTGGGGCCAACGTCCTGACTTTC. Residues: CASILSGANVLTF.

The rearrangement links TRBV27 to TRBJ2-5; 11 nucleotides align to TRBD2. TRBJ2-7 explains the end of the DNA better; the J call may be wrong. Germline CDR1 is MNHEY and CDR2 is SMNVEV (reference sequence). The CDR3 covers 16 residues. The CDR3: CASSLGGTSGAYEQYF. Here the CDR3 DNA reads TGTGCCAGCAGTTTAGGCGGGACTAGCGGAGCCTACGAGCAGTACTTC.

The chain couples TRBV9 to TRBJ2-2; D ambiguous. V lost 1 base and J 6 bases, leaving 10 bases between the germline ends. The germline V gene encodes CDR1 SGDLS and CDR2 YYNGEE. The CDR3 length is 14 residues. This CDR3 reads CASSVFEAAGELFF. The DNA of the CDR3 is TGTGCCAGCAGCGTATTTGAGGCCGCCGGGGAGCTGTTTTTT.